One sample yielded the 10 T cell receptor beta chains listed below, sequenced in a study of PD-L1 blockade in urothelial cancer. Sample time point: pretreatment peripheral blood. Repertoires were generated with immunoSEQ multiplex PCR, while TCRdb's copy carries only in-frame clones and drops some. The sample lists some 120,000 clones, 65% to 85% occurring once. This material consisted of PBMCs, taken around atezolizumab (anti-PD-L1) treatment. These receptors came from a man between 45 and 60 years old with urothelial cancer.

The V gene is TRBV4-1, the J gene TRBJ2-3; weak D call: TRBD1 (5 bases). The CDR3 has 16 amino acids. CDR1 and CDR2 (germline): MGHRA, YSYEKL. V lost 0 bases to trimming and J lost 6 bases, with 16 bases between them. CDR3: CASSQDWGRAADTQYF. In DNA form, the CDR3 reads TGCGCCAGCAGCCAAGATTGGGGCAGGGCGGCCGATACGCAGTATTTT.

This clone was picked up a small number of times. This chain joins TRBV6-6 and TRBJ1-3; 7 bases map to TRBD1. From germline, CDR1 is MNHNY and CDR2 SVGAGI (reference sequence). This CDR3 contains 14 residues. Trimming took 6 bases from V and 3 from J; bases not matched to a gene: 5. As DNA, the CDR3 is TGTGCCAGCAGGGACGACAGGGTTGGAAACACCATATATTTT. Protein product: CASRDDRVGNTIYF.

On this clone: The germline gene is not matched at one end of the junction; a read error may be the cause. V usage is TRBV5-4 and J usage is TRBJ2-4, with D perhaps matching TRBD1 (6 bases). The CDR3 runs to 16 residues. In germline, CDR1 is SGHNT, CDR2 YYREEE (reference sequence). In nucleotides, the CDR3 is TGTGCCACCAGCCGTTGGGGGCGGAACGCCAAAAACATTCAGTACTTC. It translates to CATSRWGRNAKNIQYF.

The chain couples TRBV5-1 to TRBJ1-6; TRBD1 agrees at 9 bases. This CDR3 comprises 17 residues. J gave up 7 bases and V 0 bases, and 8 bases lay outside the gene matches. The V gene's germline CDR1 is SGHRS and CDR2 YFSETQ. The CDR3 spells CASSLGGTGKANSPLHF. DNA for the CDR3: TGCGCCAGCAGCTTGGGCGGGACAGGGAAGGCGAATTCACCCCTCCACTTT.

V gene TRBV12-5 combines with J gene TRBJ2-1, with D possibly TRBD1 on 6 matching bases. Germline CDR1 is LGHNT and CDR2 is FRNRAP. The CDR3 runs 15 residues. V lost 5 bases and J 0 bases, leaving 11 bases between the germline ends. The CDR3 DNA sequence: TGTGCTAGTGGTGCAGGACAGAGCTCCTACAATGAGCAGTTCTTC. Its protein is CASGAGQSSYNEQFF.

The rearrangement joins TRBV9 to TRBJ1-3; TRBD1 agrees at 8 bases. CDR3 length equals 19 residues. Germline V gene data show CDR1 as SGDLS and CDR2 as YYNGEE. The V gene end was trimmed by 4 bases and the J gene end by 4 bases; junction bases not matched to a gene: 19. The CDR3, as DNA: TGTGCCAGCAGCCAAAGGGGGGGGACAGGTCCCTCTCTCGGAAACACCATATATTTT. Amino acid sequence: CASSQRGGTGPSLGNTIYF.

CDR3 residues: CASTPFNRINEKLFF. Here the CDR3 DNA reads TGTGCCAGCACCCCGTTTAACAGGATTAATGAAAAACTGTTTTTT. The V gene is TRBV21-1, the J gene TRBJ1-4; TRBD1, the table's D call, was not compared with the DNA. TRBV21-1 is classified as a pseudogene. The CDR3 extends over 15 amino acids.

This chain joins TRBV5-1 and TRBJ1-1; tentatively, D is TRBD1 (5 bases). Trimming removed 3 bases at V and 1 base at J, with 16 bases between. Per germline, CDR1 SGHRS and CDR2 YFSETQ. This CDR3 has 16 amino acids. The chain's CDR3 is CASSYNGLGGNTEAFF. The CDR3 nucleotides are TGCGCCAGCAGCTACAATGGGCTCGGGGGGAACACTGAAGCTTTCTTT. Combining the CDR3 with reference TRBV5-1 and TRBJ1-1 gives the whole variable domain KAGVTQTPRYLIKTRGQQVTLSCSPISGHRSVSWYQQTPGQGLQFLFEYFSETQRNKGNFPGRFSGRQFSNSRSEMNVSTLELGDSALYLCASSYNGLGGNTEAFFGQGTRLTVV.

V and J are TRBV29-1 and TRBJ1-6; possibly TRBD1 for D (6 bases). This CDR3 has 12 amino acids. Germline CDR1 reads SQVTM; CDR2 reads ANQGSEA. The V and J ends lost 7 bases and 8 bases respectively, with 12 bases between them. The CDR3 DNA follows: TGCAGCGCCGGGGACACGGATTCACCCCTCCACTTT. Translated: CSAGDTDSPLHF.

V and J are TRBV5-1 and TRBJ2-3; a weak D match, TRBD2 (5 bases). CDR3 length: 16 residues. Germline CDR1 SGHRS, CDR2 YFSETQ. Trimming shortened V by 0 bases and J by 0 bases, and 11 bases separated the two germline ends. CDR3 amino acids: CASSLGVGGSTDTQYF. The CDR3 DNA follows: TGCGCCAGCAGCTTGGGGGTCGGCGGGAGCACAGATACGCAGTATTTT.